These 2 T cell receptor beta chains were all obtained from the same sample, sequenced in a study of post-analysis software for immune sequencing data. The study's findings and limits: In patients, TRBV5-6, TRBV5-1 and TRBV20-1 belonged to 4 or 5 TRBV segments found more frequently than in controls.

The antigens of these receptors remain unknown. Unique molecular identifiers were carried by the TCR beta cDNA libraries. A single record per CDR3 protein comes from TCRdb applying MiXCR to the PCR reads. The repertoire holds 650,000 to 900,000 distinct CDR3 sequences, with 40% to 55% as singletons. Sequenced material: blood. All receptors come from a girl between 5 and 17 years old with multiple sclerosis.

This clonotype was observed a handful of times. The chain combines TRBV20-1 with TRBJ2-1; TRBD2 agrees at 15 bases. This CDR3 has 17 residues. With 5 bases clipped from V and 4 bases from J, the junction kept 9 bases outside the gene matches. The germline V gene has CDR1 DFQATT and CDR2 SNEGSKA (reference sequence). The CDR3, as DNA: TGCAGTGCTGCCGGGACTAGCGGGAGGCCCCAATACAATGAGCAGTTCTTC. This sequence encodes CSAAGTSGRPQYNEQFF.

The V call is TRBV6-6, the J call TRBJ1-6; perhaps TRBD1 as D (5 bases). V was clipped by 5 bases and J by 0 bases, with 8 bases between them. Germline CDR1 and CDR2: MNHNY and SVGAGI (reference sequence). The CDR3 consists of 15 residues. CDR3 bases: TGTGCCAGCAGTACAGGCCTCTCCTATAATTCACCCCTCCACTTT. As protein: CASSTGLSYNSPLHF.